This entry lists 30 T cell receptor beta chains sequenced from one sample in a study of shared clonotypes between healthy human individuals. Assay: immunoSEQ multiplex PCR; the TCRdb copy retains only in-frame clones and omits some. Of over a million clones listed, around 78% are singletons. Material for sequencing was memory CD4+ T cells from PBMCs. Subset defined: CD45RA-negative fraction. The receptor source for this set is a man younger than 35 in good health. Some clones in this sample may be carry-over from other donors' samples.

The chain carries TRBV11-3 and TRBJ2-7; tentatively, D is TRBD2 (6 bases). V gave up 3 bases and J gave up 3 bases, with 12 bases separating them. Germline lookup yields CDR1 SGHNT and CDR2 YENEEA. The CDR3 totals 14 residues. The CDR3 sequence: CASSFAGMFYEQYF. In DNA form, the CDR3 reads TGTGCCAGCAGCTTCGCGGGAATGTTCTACGAGCAGTACTTC. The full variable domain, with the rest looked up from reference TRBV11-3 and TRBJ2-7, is EAGVVQSPRYKIIEKKQPVAFWCNPISGHNTLYWYLQNLGQGPELLIRYENEEAVDDSQLPKDRFSAERLKGVDSTLKIQPAELGDSAVYLCASSFAGMFYEQYFGPGTRLTVT.

The CDR3 is CASSAEGLAGMDEQFF. The CDR3 nucleotides are TGTGCCAGCAGCGCCGAGGGACTAGCGGGAATGGATGAGCAGTTCTTC. This sequence joins TRBV9 and TRBJ2-1; 13 bases are shared with TRBD2. CDR3 size: 16 residues. J lost 8 bases, V lost 3 bases, and 8 bases had no gene match. Germline V gene lookup returns CDR1 SGDLS and CDR2 YYNGEE.

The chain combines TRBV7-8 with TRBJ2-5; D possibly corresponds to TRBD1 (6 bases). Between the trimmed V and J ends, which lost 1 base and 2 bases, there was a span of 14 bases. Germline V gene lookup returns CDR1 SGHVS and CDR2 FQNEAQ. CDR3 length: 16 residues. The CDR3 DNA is TGTGCCAGCAGCTTAGGCCTTAACAGGGTTCAAGAGACCCAGTACTTC. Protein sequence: CASSLGLNRVQETQYF. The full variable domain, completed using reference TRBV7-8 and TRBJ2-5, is GAGVSQSPRYKVAKRGQDVALRCDPISGHVSLFWYQQALGQGPEFLTYFQNEAQLDKSGLPSDRFFAERPEGSVSTLKIQRTQQEDSAVYLCASSLGLNRVQETQYFGPGTRLLVL.

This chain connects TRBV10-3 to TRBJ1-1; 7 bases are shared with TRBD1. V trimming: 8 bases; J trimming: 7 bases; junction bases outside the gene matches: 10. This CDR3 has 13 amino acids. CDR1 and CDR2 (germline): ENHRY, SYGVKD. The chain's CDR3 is CAISGPNRGEAFF. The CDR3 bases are TGTGCCATCTCGGGCCCAAACAGGGGTGAAGCTTTCTTT.

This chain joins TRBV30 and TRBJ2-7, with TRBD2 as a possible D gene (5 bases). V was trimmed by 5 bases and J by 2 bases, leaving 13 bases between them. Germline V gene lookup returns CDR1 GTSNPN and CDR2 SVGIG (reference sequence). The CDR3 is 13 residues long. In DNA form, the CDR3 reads TGTGCCTGGTCCCCGGGAAGGGCCTACGAGCAGTACTTC. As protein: CAWSPGRAYEQYF.

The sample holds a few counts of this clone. This chain's CDR3 is CASSRSLGGEKLFF. The CDR3 nucleotides are TGTGCCAGTAGCCGGAGTCTCGGCGGCGAAAAACTGTTTTTT. This sequence joins TRBV19 and TRBJ1-4; D remains unclear. Between the trimmed V and J ends, which lost 6 bases and 8 bases, there was a span of 16 bases. Germline V gene sequence: CDR1 LNHDA, CDR2 SQIVND (reference sequence). This CDR3 contains 14 residues.

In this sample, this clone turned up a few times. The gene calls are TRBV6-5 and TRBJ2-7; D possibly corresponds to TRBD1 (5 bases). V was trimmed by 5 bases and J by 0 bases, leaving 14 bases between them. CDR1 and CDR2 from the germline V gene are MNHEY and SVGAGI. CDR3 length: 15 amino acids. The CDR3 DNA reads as TGTGCCAGCAGTCAGCAGGGCCTTAGCTCCTACGAGCAGTACTTC. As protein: CASSQQGLSSYEQYF.

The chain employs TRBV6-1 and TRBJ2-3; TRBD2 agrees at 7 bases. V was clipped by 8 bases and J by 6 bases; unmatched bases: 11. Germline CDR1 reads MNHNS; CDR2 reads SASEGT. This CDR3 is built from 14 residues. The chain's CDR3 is CASQERGSGDTQYF. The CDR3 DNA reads TGTGCCAGCCAGGAGCGGGGTTCGGGTGATACGCAGTATTTT.

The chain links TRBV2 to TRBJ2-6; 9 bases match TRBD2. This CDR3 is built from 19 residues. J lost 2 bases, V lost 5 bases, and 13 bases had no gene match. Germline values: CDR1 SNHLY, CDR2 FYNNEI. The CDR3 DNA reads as TGTGCCAGCAGTCCCGCTTCGGCGGGAGGGCCGGCTGGGGCCAACGTCCTGACTTTC. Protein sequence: CASSPASAGGPAGANVLTF.

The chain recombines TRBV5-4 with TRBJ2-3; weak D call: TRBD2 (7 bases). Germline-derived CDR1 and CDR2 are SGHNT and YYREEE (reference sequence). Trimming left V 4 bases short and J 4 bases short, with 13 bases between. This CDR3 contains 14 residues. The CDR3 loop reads CASSTAGGPDTQYF. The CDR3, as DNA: TGTGCCAGCAGCACGGCCGGGGGGCCAGATACGCAGTATTTT.

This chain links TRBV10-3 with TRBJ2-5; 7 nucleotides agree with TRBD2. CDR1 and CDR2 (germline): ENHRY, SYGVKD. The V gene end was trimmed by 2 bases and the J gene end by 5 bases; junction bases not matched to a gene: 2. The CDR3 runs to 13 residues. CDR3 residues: CAISEAGEETQYF. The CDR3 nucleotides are TGTGCCATCAGTGAGGCGGGAGAGGAGACCCAGTACTTC.

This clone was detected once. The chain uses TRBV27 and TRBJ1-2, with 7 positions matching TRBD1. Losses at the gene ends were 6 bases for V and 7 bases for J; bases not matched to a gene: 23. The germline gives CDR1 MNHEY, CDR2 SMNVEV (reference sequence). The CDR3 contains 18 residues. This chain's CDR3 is CASSHKPGQKFWSPGYTF. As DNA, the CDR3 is TGTGCCAGCAGCCACAAACCGGGACAGAAATTTTGGAGCCCTGGCTACACCTTC.

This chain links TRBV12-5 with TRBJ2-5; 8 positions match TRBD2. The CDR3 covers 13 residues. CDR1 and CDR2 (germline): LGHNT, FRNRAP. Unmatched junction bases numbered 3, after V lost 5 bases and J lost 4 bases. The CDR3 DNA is TGTGCTAGTGGTGACCGGGGGGGAGAGACCCAGTACTTC. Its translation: CASGDRGGETQYF.

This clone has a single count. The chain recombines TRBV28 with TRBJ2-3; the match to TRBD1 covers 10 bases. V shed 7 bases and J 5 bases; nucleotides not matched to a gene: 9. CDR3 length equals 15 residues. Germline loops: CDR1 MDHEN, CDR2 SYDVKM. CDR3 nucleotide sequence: TGTGCCAGCACCAGCTCGGGACAGGGGTTAGATACGCAGTATTTT. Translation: CASTSSGQGLDTQYF.

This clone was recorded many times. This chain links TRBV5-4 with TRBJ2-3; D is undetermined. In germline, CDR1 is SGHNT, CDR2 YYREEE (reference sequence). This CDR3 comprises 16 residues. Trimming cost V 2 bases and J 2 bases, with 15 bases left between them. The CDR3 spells CASSFKVHPDTDTQYF. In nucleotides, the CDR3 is TGTGCCAGCAGCTTTAAGGTTCATCCCGACACAGATACGCAGTATTTT.

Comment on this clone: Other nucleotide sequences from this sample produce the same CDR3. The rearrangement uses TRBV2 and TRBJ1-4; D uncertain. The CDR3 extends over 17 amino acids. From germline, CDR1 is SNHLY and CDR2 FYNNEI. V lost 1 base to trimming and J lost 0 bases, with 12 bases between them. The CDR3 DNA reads TGTGCCAGCAGTGAAGGAATAGCCTTTGCAACTAATGAAAAACTGTTTTTT. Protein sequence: CASSEGIAFATNEKLFF. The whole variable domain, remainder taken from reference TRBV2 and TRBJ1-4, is EPEVTQTPSHQVTQMGQEVILRCVPISNHLYFYWYRQILGQKVEFLVSFYNNEISEKSEIFDDQFSVERPDGSNFTLKIRSTKLEDSAMYFCASSEGIAFATNEKLFFGSGTQLSVL.

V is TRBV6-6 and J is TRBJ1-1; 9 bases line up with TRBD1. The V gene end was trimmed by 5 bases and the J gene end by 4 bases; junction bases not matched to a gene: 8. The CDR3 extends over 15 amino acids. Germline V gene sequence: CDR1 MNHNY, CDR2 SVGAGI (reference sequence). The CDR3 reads CASSQGQGAGTEAFF. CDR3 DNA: TGTGCCAGCAGTCAGGGACAGGGAGCGGGCACTGAAGCTTTCTTT.

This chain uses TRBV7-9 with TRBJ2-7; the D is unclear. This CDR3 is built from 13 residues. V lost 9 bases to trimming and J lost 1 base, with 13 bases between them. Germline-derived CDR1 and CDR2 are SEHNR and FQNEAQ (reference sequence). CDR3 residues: CASHRAPSYEQYF. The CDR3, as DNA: TGTGCCAGTCACCGGGCCCCATCCTACGAGCAGTACTTC.

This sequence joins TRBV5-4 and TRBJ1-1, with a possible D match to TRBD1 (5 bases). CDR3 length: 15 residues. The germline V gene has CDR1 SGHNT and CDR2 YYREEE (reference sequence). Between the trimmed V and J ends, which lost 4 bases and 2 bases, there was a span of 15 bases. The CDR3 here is CASSTHGRGNTEAFF. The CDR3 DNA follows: TGTGCCAGCAGCACACATGGGAGGGGAAACACTGAAGCTTTCTTT.

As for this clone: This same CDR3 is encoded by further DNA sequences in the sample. CDR3 amino acids: CASSLPGTDTQYF. CDR3 in DNA: TGCGCCAGCAGCTTACCGGGCACAGATACGCAGTATTTT. The V gene is TRBV5-1, the J gene TRBJ2-3; no definite D call. CDR3 length: 13 residues. V lost 2 bases and J 1 base, leaving 5 bases between the germline ends. CDR1 is SGHRS, CDR2 YFSETQ, per germline.

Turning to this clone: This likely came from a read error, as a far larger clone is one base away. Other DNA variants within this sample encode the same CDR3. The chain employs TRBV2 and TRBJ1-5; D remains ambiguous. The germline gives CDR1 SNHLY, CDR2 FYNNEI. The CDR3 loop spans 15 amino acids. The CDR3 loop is CASSDTGGREQPQHF. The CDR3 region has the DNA TGCGCCAGCAGTGATACGGGAGGGAGGGAGCAGCCCCAGCATTTT.

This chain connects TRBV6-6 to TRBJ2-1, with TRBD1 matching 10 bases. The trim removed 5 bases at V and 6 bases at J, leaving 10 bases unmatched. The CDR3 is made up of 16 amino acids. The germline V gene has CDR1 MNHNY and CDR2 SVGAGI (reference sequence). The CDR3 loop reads CASSKPGTGVINEQFF. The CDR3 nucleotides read TGTGCCAGCAGTAAACCCGGGACAGGGGTGATCAATGAGCAGTTCTTC.

CDR3 sequence reads: CASSSRRTSGIDEQYF. The CDR3 nucleotides are TGTGCCAGCAGCTCTAGGAGGACTAGCGGGATAGACGAGCAGTACTTC. The V call is TRBV13, the J call TRBJ2-7, with 12 positions matching TRBD2. The V segment lost 4 bases and the J segment 5 bases; nucleotides outside the gene matches: 9. The CDR3 contains 16 residues. Looked up from germline, CDR1 is PRHDT and CDR2 is FYEKMQ (reference sequence).

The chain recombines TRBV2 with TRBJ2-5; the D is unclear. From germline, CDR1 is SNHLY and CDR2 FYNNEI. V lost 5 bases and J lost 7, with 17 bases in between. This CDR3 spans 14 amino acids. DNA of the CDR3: TGTGCCAGCAGTCCTTCTTCGGTCTGGGGGACCCAGTACTTC. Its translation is CASSPSSVWGTQYF.

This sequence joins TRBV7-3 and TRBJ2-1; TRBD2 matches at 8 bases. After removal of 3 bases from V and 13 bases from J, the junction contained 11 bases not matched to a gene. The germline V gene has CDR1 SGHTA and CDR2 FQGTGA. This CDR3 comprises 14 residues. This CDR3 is CASSLITGGPGQFF. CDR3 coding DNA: TGTGCCAGCAGCTTGATTACGGGAGGGCCTGGACAGTTCTTC.

The CDR3 sequence is CASSEGQPNQPQHF. The CDR3 coding sequence is TGTGCCAGCAGCGAGGGACAGCCGAATCAGCCCCAGCATTTT. The chain recombines TRBV9 with TRBJ1-5; 7 bases fit TRBD1. CDR1 SGDLS and CDR2 YYNGEE come from the germline V gene. CDR3 length: 14 amino acids. Germline trimming cut 3 bases from V and 4 bases from J; bases unmatched to any gene: 4. The complete variable domain, with remaining parts taken from reference TRBV9 and TRBJ1-5, reads DSGVTQTPKHLITATGQRVTLRCSPRSGDLSVYWYQQSLDQGLQFLIQYYNGEERAKGNILERFSAQQFPDLHSELNLSSLELGDSALYFCASSEGQPNQPQHFGDGTRLSIL.

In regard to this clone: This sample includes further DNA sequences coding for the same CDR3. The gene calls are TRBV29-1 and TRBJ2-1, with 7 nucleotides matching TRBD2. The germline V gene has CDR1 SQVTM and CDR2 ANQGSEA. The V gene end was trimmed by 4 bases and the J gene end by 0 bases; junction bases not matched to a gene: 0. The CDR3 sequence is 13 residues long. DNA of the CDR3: TGCAGCGTTGCGGGAGGCTCCTACAATGAGCAGTTCTTC. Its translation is CSVAGGSYNEQFF.

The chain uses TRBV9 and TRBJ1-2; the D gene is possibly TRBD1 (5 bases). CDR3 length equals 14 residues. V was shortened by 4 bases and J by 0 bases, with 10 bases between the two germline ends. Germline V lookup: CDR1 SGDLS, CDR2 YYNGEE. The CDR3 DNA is TGTGCCAGCAGCCCCCGACAGTCTAACTATGGCTACACCTTC. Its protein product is CASSPRQSNYGYTF.

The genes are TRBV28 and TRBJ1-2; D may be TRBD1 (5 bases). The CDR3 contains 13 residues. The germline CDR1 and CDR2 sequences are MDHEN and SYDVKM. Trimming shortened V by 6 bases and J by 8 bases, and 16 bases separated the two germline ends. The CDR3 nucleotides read TGTGCCAGCAGCTCCGGACAAGCGGCGGGCTACACCTTC. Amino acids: CASSSGQAAGYTF.

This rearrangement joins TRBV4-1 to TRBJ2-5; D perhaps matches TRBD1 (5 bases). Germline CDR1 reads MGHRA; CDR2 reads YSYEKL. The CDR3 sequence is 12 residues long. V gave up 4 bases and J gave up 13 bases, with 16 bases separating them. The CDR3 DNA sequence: TGCGCCAGCAGCCCTCTGGGGCTCCACCCGTACTTC. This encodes CASSPLGLHPYF.